Listed below are T cell receptor beta chains from one sample, sequenced in a study of regulatory T cells in long-lasting Graves disease. MiXCR, run by TCRdb on the multiplex PCR reads, gives a single entry per CDR3 protein. The table has some 560,000 distinct CDR3 sequences, more than 15% seen once. The same sample was also studied in work on T cells in Graves' hyperthyroidism and ophthalmopathy.

Sequenced material: peripheral blood mononuclear cells (PBMCs), taken at new diagnosis, from a patient treated with antithyroid drugs. The source is a woman aged 40-65 years with Graves disease. CDR3s include the opening cysteine and the closing phenylalanine or tryptophan. The order of the fields is clone size, D gene, V gene, J gene, CDR3 DNA, CDR3 protein. A D gene is named only where the DNA matches it firmly. The listing skips clone size in some rows; elsewhere it reads once, few, many or a size class.

>few|-|TRBV6-2/TRBV6-3|TRBJ1-5
TGTGCCAGCAGCCTCGGTGGCAGTTGGGGGACTCAGCCCCAGCATTTT
CASSLGGSWGTQPQHF
>few|-|TRBV19|TRBJ2-7
TGTGCCAGTAGTATTATCGGGGGATGGTCCTACGAGCAGTACTTC
CASSIIGGWSYEQYF
>many|TRBD2|TRBV12-3/TRBV12-4|TRBJ2-5
TGTGCCAGCAGTTTAGCGCAGAGCGGGGGCCTCCAAGAGACCCAGTACTTC
CASSLAQSGGLQETQYF
>few|-|TRBV6-4|TRBJ1-1
TGTGCCAGCAGTTACTCAGTCCGGGGAGGGAATCCAGCGGCTTTCTTT
CASSYSVRGGNPAAFF
>many|-|TRBV30|TRBJ2-5
TGTGCCTGCCAACCTTACCAGGAGGGAGGATGGCGAGAGACCCAGTACTTC
CACQPYQEGGWRETQYF
>many|TRBD1|TRBV7-2|TRBJ1-2
TGTGCCAGCACCCGGACAGGAATTGGCTATGGCTACACCTTC
CASTRTGIGYGYTF
>-|TRBD1|TRBV28|TRBJ1-4
TGTGCCAGCAGTTTAGGACAGGGGGCGGGAGAAAAACTGTTTTTT
CASSLGQGAGEKLFF
>-|TRBD1|TRBV19|TRBJ1-4
TGTGCCAGTAGTATAAATAGTACGAGGGGGCGCAGGGAAAAACTGTTTTTT
CASSINSTRGRREKLFF
>few|-|TRBV7-2|TRBJ1-4
TGTGCCAGCAGCGGACGACGGACGGTCATAGGGACTAATGAAAAACTGTTTTTT
CASSGRRTVIGTNEKLFF
>-|TRBD2|TRBV2|TRBJ2-3
TGTGCCAGCAAGAATAGCGGGGGGCGCACAGATACGCAGTATTTT
CASKNSGGRTDTQYF
>-|TRBD1|TRBV13|TRBJ2-7
TGTGCCAGCAGCCCCAAGGGGACAGGGGCCTACGAGCAGTACTTC
CASSPKGTGAYEQYF
>many|-|TRBV7-2|TRBJ2-1
TGTGCCACCACGACTAGGGTTGACGGTGAGCAGTTCTTC
CATTTRVDGEQFF
>-|-|TRBV6-1|TRBJ1-6
TGTGCCAGCAATCCGGCGGGGGCCAATTCACCCCTCCACTTT
CASNPAGANSPLHF
>many|-|TRBV11-2|TRBJ1-3
TGTGCCAGCAGCTTAATCGGGGGCTCTGGAAACACCATATATTTT
CASSLIGGSGNTIYF
>many|-|TRBV12-3/TRBV12-4|TRBJ1-5
TGTGCCAGCACCGGCGCCCTAGCATCTAGCAATCAGCCCCAGCATTTT
CASTGALASSNQPQHF
>few|-|TRBV19|TRBJ2-6
TGTGCCAGTAGTATCGGGGACATGACATCTGGGGCCAACGTCCTGACTTTC
CASSIGDMTSGANVLTF
>many|-|TRBV27|TRBJ2-1
TGTGCCAGCAGTTTAGTCCTCAGGGGGACTAGAGGGGGGGGTTTTGAGCAGTTCTTC
CASSLVLRGTRGGGFEQFF
>many|TRBD1|TRBV27|TRBJ1-2
TGTGCCAGCAGTTTAACTGGGACAGGGTGGGGCTACACCTTC
CASSLTGTGWGYTF
>-|-|TRBV5-1|TRBJ1-3
TGCGCCAGCAGCTTGGAGGGGACGGGCCCTGGAAACACCATATATTTT
CASSLEGTGPGNTIYF
>many|-|TRBV19|TRBJ1-1
TGTGCCAGCCGCGGAGGGGGAAGGGCTTTCTTT
CASRGGGRAFF
>few|TRBD1|TRBV7-6|TRBJ2-5
TGTGCCAGCAGCTTAGCTACAGGGGACCAAGAGACCCAGTACTTC
CASSLATGDQETQYF
>-|-|TRBV5-6|TRBJ2-7
TGTGCCAGCAGCTTGGGGATCTACGAGCGGTACTTC
CASSLGIYERYF
>few|TRBD1|TRBV3-1|TRBJ1-2
TGTGCCAGCAGCCAAGAAGGTTTACAGGGGACGCCTAGCGGCTATGGCTACACCTTC
CASSQEGLQGTPSGYGYTF
>-|TRBD1|TRBV18|TRBJ2-7
TGTGCCAGCTCGGACCTGGACAGGGGACCTGCCGAGCAGTACTTC
CASSDLDRGPAEQYF
>many|-|TRBV11-2|TRBJ2-2
TGTGCCAGCAGCTTTGCCATGGCAGGGATGACCGGGGAGCTGTTTTTT
CASSFAMAGMTGELFF
>few|-|TRBV12-3/TRBV12-4|TRBJ2-2
TGTGCCAGCAGCCCCCAGGTTGGGACCGGGGAGCTGTTTTTT
CASSPQVGTGELFF
>few|TRBD1|TRBV7-6|TRBJ1-4
TGTGCCAGCAGCGTGACAGGGCGTGAAAAACTGTTTTTT
CASSVTGREKLFF
>-|-|TRBV5-5|TRBJ2-7
TGTGCCAGCAGCCCCCGGGGTGGGGACTACGAGCAGTACTTC
CASSPRGGDYEQYF
>many|TRBD1|TRBV3-1|TRBJ1-1
TGTGCCAGCAGCCAACAGGGGGGGAGCACTGAAGCTTTCTTT
CASSQQGGSTEAFF
>many|TRBD1|TRBV6-1|TRBJ1-1
TGTGCCAGCAGTGAGCCCGGGACAGGGGGCTTTAACACTGAAGCTTTCTTT
CASSEPGTGGFNTEAFF
>many|TRBD1|TRBV10-1|TRBJ2-3
TGCGCCAGCAGTGAGTCAGGTAGAGGGGGCCCAGATACGCAGTATTTT
CASSESGRGGPDTQYF
>many|TRBD1|TRBV12-3/TRBV12-4|TRBJ1-5
TGTGCCAGCAGTTTAGGGGACAGAGGCCAGCCCCAGCATTTT
CASSLGDRGQPQHF
>many|-|TRBV5-5|TRBJ2-1
TGTGCCAGCAGCTCTCCGGGGATCGGGTACAATGAGCAGTTCTTC
CASSSPGIGYNEQFF
>-|-|TRBV28|TRBJ1-1
TGTGCCAGCAGACCTCAGGGAGGGGACCGCACTGAAGCTTTCTTT
CASRPQGGDRTEAFF
>-|-|TRBV5-5|TRBJ2-6
TGTGCCAGCAGCTTGGATTCTCCGGGGTACGGGGCCAACGTCCTGACTTTC
CASSLDSPGYGANVLTF
>-|TRBD1|TRBV10-3|TRBJ1-5
TGTGCCATCAGGGGAACAGGGGGGGGTCAGCCCCAGCATTTT
CAIRGTGGGQPQHF
>few|-|TRBV27|TRBJ1-1
TGTGCCAGCAGTTTTGGCGGGGTGGGGACTGAAGCTTTCTTT
CASSFGGVGTEAFF
>many|-|TRBV20-1|TRBJ1-6
TGCAGTGCTACCGACACGTCCTATAATTCACCCCTCCACTTT
CSATDTSYNSPLHF
>many|TRBD1|TRBV2|TRBJ1-5
TGTGCCAGCAGTCGGGACAGGGGATATCAGCCCCAGCATTTT
CASSRDRGYQPQHF
>-|TRBD1|TRBV3-1|TRBJ1-4
TGTGCCAGCAGCCAACAACAGGGGTGGGAAAAACTGCTTTTT
CASSQQQGWEKLLF
>-|-|TRBV7-2|TRBJ2-1
TGTGCCAGCAGCCGCAGGGAGAATGAGCAGTTCTTC
CASSRRENEQFF
>-|-|TRBV2|TRBJ2-2
TGTGCCAGCAGTGCCGAAGGTGGGGGAGATTCCGGGGAGCTGTTTTTT
CASSAEGGGDSGELFF
>few|TRBD1|TRBV7-9|TRBJ1-2
TGCGCCAGCAGCCAAGATCCAGGGGGCGGCTACACCTTC
CASSQDPGGGYTF
>many|TRBD1|TRBV6-1|TRBJ2-1
TGTGCCAGCAGTGAAGCGCGAAGGGGGCGGGATGAGCAGTTCTTC
CASSEARRGRDEQFF
>-|-|TRBV19|TRBJ1-2
TGTGCCAGTAGTTTCCCCCTCGAATTGGGTAACTATGGCTACACCTTC
CASSFPLELGNYGYTF
>-|-|TRBV15|TRBJ1-2
TGTGCCACCAGCAGTGACAGACTCCAATCCTATGGCTACACCTTC
CATSSDRLQSYGYTF
>-|TRBD2|TRBV4-1|TRBJ2-1
TGCGCCAGCAGCCAAGGAGCAAGCGGGGTCTACAATGAGCAGTTCTTC
CASSQGASGVYNEQFF
>-|-|TRBV6-1|TRBJ1-5
TGTGCCAGCAGAAAGGGGGTCGACAGTTTTAGCAATCAGCCCCAGCATTTT
CASRKGVDSFSNQPQHF
>many|TRBD2|TRBV7-2|TRBJ2-1
TGTGCCAGCAGCTCCCCTAGCGGGGGGGCCAGGAATGAGCAGTTCTTC
CASSSPSGGARNEQFF
>-|TRBD2|TRBV13|TRBJ2-7
TGTGCCAGCAGCTCCATAGCGGGGGGTGCCTACGAGCAGTACTTC
CASSSIAGGAYEQYF
>many|-|TRBV6-1|TRBJ1-1
TGTGCCAGCAGGGACAGTTCGGGCACTGAAGCTTTCTTT
CASRDSSGTEAFF
>few|-|TRBV19|TRBJ1-1
TGTGCCAGTAGTATTTTTGAGCAAGCTGAAGCTTTCTTT
CASSIFEQAEAFF
>few|TRBD1|TRBV7-2|TRBJ2-7
TGTGCCAGCAGCCGTGCAGTTCACAGGGGGCGAAACGAGCAGTACTTC
CASSRAVHRGRNEQYF
>few|-|TRBV6-1|TRBJ1-6
TGTGCCAGCAGACCCACCGCCCGGGGCGGTAATAATTCACCCCTCCACTTT
CASRPTARGGNNSPLHF
>few|-|TRBV5-5|TRBJ1-1
TGTGCCAGCAGCTTCTTTCTGGTTGAAACTGAAGCTTTCTTT
CASSFFLVETEAFF
>many|-|TRBV9|TRBJ2-7
TGTGCCAGCAGCAGATACGGTTACGAGCAGTACTTC
CASSRYGYEQYF
>many|-|TRBV12-3/TRBV12-4|TRBJ1-5
TGTGCCAGCAGCCAAGCAAATCAGCCCCAGCATTTT
CASSQANQPQHF
>-|-|TRBV6-5|TRBJ1-4
TGTGCCAGCAGTTACCCCGGTAGGAATGAAAAACTGTTTTTT
CASSYPGRNEKLFF